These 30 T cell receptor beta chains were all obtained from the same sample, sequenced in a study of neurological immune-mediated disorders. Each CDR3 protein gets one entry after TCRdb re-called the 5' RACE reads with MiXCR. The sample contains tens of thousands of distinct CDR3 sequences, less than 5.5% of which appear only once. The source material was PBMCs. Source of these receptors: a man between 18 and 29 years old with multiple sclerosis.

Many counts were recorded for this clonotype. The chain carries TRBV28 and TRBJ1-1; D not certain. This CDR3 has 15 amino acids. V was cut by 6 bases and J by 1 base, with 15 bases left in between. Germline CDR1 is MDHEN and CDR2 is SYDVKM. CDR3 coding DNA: TGTGCCAGCAGCCGACCCGGATCACGGAACACTGAAGCTTTCTTT. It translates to CASSRPGSRNTEAFF.

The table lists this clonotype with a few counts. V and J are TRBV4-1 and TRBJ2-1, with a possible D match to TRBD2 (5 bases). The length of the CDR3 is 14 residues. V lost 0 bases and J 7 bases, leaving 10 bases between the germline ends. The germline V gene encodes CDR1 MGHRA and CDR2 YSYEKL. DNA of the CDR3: TGCGCCAGCAGCCAAGATATTTCGGGGAATGAGCAGTTCTTC. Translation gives CASSQDISGNEQFF.

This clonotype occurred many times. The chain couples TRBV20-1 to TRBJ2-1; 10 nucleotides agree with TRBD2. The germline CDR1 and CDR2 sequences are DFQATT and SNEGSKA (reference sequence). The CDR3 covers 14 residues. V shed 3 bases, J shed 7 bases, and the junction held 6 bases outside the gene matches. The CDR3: CSASTGTSVNEQFF. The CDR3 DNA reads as TGCAGTGCTAGTACCGGGACTAGCGTTAATGAGCAGTTCTTC.

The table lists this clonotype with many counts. The CDR3 sequence: CASSQGRGAGVTGELFF. DNA of the CDR3: TGCGCCAGCAGCCAAGGGCGGGGAGCGGGAGTAACCGGGGAGCTGTTTTTT. J is TRBJ2-2 and V is TRBV4-1; TRBD2 aligns across 8 bases. J lost 5 bases, V lost 1 base, and 9 bases had no gene match. The CDR3 is made up of 17 amino acids. Germline CDR1 is MGHRA and CDR2 is YSYEKL.

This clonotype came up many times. The CDR3 DNA follows: TGTGCCAGCAGCTCACACAGGGGCCTCACAGATACGCAGTATTTT. The encoded protein is CASSSHRGLTDTQYF. V gene TRBV5-5 combines with J gene TRBJ2-3, with TRBD1 identical over 7 bases. Germline CDR1 and CDR2: SGHKS and YYEKEE (reference sequence). The CDR3 extends over 15 amino acids. V lost 3 bases, J lost 2 bases, and 6 bases stayed unmatched.

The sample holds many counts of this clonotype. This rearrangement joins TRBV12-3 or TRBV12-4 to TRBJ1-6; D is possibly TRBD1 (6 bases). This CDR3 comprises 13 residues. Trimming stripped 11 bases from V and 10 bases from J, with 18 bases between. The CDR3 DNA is TGTGCCTCCCAGGGGCAGGTGGGGTCACCCCTCCACTTT. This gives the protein CASQGQVGSPLHF.

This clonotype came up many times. The CDR3 reads CATSNSNQPQHF. CDR3 sequence (DNA): TGTGCCACCAGCAACAGCAATCAGCCCCAGCATTTT. The chain couples TRBV15 to TRBJ1-5; D is unresolved. The V gene lost 4 bases and the J gene lost 1 base, with 2 bases spanning the gap. Germline lookup yields CDR1 LNHNV and CDR2 YYDKDF (reference sequence). CDR3 length equals 12 residues. Full variable domain (rest looked up from reference TRBV15 and TRBJ1-5): DAMVIQNPRYQVTQFGKPVTLSCSQTLNHNVMYWYQQKSSQAPKLLFHYYDKDFNNEADTPDNFQSRRPNTSFCFLDIRSPGLGDTAMYLCATSNSNQPQHFGDGTRLSIL.

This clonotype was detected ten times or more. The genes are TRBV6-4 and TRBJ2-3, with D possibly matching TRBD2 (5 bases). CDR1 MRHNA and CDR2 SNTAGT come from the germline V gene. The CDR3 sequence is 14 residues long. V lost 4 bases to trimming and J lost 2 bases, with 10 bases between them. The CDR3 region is CASSVRLNTDTQYF. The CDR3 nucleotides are TGTGCCAGCAGTGTGAGACTAAACACAGATACGCAGTATTTT.

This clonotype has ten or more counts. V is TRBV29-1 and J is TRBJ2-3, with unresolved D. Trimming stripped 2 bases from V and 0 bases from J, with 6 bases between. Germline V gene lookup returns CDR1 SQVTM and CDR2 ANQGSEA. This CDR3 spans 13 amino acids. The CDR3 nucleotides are TGCAGCGTTGAACGGGCTAGCACAGATACGCAGTATTTT. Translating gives CSVERASTDTQYF.

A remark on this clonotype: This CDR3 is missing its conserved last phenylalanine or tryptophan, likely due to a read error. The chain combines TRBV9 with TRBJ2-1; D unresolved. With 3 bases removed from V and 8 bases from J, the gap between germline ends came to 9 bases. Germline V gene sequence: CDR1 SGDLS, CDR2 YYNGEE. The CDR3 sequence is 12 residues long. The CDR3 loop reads CASSAPLDEQFN. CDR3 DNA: TGTGCCAGCAGCGCCCCCCTGGATGAGCAGTTCAAC.

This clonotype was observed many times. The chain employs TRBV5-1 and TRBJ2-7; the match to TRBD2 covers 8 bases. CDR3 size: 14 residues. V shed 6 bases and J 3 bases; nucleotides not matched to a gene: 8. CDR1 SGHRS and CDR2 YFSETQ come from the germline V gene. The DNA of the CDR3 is TGCGCCAGCACACGGGAGGGCCAAATCTACGAGCAGTACTTC. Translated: CASTREGQIYEQYF.

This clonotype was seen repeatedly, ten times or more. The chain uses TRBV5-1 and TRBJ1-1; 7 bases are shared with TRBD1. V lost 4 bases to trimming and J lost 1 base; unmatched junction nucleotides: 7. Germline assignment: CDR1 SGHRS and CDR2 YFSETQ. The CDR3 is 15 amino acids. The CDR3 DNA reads TGCGCCAGCAGCCTGACGGGGACAGAGAACACTGAAGCTTTCTTT. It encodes CASSLTGTENTEAFF.

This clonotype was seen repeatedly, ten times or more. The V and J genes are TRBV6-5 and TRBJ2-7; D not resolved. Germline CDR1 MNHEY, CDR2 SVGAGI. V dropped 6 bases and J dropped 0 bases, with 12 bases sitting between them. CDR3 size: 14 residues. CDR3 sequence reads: CASRRGESSYEQYF. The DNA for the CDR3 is TGTGCCAGCAGACGCGGAGAGAGCTCCTACGAGCAGTACTTC.

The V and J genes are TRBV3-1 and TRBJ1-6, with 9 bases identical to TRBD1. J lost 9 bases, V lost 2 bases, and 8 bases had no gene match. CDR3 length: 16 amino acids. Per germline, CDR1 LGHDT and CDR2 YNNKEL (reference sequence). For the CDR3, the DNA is TGTGCCAGCAGCCAACCGCCGGGACAGGGTGTTTCACCCCTCCACTTT. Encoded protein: CASSQPPGQGVSPLHF. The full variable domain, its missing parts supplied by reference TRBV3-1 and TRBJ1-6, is DTAVSQTPKYLVTQMGNDKSIKCEQNLGHDTMYWYKQDSKKFLKIMFSYNNKELIINETVPNRFSPKSPDKAHLNLHINSLELGDSAVYFCASSQPPGQGVSPLHFGNGTRLTVT.

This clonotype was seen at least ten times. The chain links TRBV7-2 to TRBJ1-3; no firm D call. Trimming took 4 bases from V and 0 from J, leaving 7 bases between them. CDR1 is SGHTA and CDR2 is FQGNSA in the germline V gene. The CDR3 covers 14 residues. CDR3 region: CASSYPPSGNTIYF. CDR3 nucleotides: TGTGCCAGCAGCTATCCCCCCTCTGGAAACACCATATATTTT. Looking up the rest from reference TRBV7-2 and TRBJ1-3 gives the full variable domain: GAGVSQSPSNKVTEKGKDVELRCDPISGHTALYWYRQSLGQGLEFLIYFQGNSAPDKSGLPSDRFSAERTGGSVSTLTIQRTQQEDSAVYLCASSYPPSGNTIYFGEGSWLTVV.

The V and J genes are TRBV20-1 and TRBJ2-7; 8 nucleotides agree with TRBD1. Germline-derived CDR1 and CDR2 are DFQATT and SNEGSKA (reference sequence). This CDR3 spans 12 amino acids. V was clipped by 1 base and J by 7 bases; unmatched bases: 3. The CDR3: CSARGGQDEQYF. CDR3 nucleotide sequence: TGCAGTGCTAGAGGGGGACAGGATGAGCAGTACTTC.

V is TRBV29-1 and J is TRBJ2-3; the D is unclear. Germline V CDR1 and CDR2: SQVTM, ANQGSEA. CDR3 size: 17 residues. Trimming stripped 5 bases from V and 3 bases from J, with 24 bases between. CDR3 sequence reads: CSVPPPRVGPTTDTQYF. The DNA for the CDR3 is TGCAGCGTTCCACCCCCAAGGGTAGGGCCGACAACAGATACGCAGTATTTT.

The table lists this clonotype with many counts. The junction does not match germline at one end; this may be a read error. The CDR3, as DNA: TGCAGTGCTAGAGGTCCAGGGTGGAGCAATCAGCCCCAGAATTTT. Its translation is CSARGPGWSNQPQNF. The chain has TRBV20-1 and TRBJ1-5; possibly TRBD1 for D (5 bases). The CDR3 covers 15 residues. Germline CDR1 DFQATT, CDR2 SNEGSKA (reference sequence).

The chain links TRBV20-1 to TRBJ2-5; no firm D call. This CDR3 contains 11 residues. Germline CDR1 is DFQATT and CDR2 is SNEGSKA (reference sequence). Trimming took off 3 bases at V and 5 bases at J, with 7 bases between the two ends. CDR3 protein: CSASLRETQYF. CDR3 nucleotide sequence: TGCAGTGCTAGTTTGCGGGAGACCCAGTACTTC.

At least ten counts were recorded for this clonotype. CDR3 loop: CSARPRSTDTQYF. The CDR3, as DNA: TGCAGTGCTAGGCCTAGGAGCACAGATACGCAGTATTTT. This rearrangement joins TRBV20-1 to TRBJ2-3; D remains unclear. The CDR3 length is 13 residues. Germline CDR1 DFQATT, CDR2 SNEGSKA (reference sequence). V dropped 3 bases and J dropped 0 bases, with 7 bases sitting between them.

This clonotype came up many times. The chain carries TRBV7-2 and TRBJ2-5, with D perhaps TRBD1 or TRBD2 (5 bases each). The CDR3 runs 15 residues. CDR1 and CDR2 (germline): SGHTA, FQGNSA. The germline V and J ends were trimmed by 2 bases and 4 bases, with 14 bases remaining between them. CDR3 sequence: CASSLTVGVGETQYF. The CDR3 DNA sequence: TGTGCCAGCAGCTTAACTGTGGGGGTCGGAGAGACCCAGTACTTC. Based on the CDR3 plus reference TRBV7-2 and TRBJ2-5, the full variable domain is GAGVSQSPSNKVTEKGKDVELRCDPISGHTALYWYRQSLGQGLEFLIYFQGNSAPDKSGLPSDRFSAERTGGSVSTLTIQRTQQEDSAVYLCASSLTVGVGETQYFGPGTRLLVL.

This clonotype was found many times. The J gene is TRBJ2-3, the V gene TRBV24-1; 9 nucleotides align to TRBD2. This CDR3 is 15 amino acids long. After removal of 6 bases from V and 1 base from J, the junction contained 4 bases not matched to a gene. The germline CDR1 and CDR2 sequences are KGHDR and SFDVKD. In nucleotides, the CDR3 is TGTGCCACCAGTAGAGCTAGCGGGGGCACAGATACGCAGTATTTT. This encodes CATSRASGGTDTQYF.

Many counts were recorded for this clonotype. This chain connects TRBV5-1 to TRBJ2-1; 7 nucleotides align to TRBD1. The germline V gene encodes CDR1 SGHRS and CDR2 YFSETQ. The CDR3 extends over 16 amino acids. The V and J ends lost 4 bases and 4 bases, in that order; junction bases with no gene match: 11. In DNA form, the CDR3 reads TGCGCCAGCAGCGGAGGAGACAGGGCGAGGTACAATGAGCAGTTCTTC. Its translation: CASSGGDRARYNEQFF.

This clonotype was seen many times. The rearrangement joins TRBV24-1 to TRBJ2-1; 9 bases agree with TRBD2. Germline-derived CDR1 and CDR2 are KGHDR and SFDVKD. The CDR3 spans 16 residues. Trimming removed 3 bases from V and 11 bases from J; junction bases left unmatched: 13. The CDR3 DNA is TGTGCCACCAGTGATCCCCCGGGGAGCGGGAGGACGAAGCAGTTCTTC. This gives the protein CATSDPPGSGRTKQFF.

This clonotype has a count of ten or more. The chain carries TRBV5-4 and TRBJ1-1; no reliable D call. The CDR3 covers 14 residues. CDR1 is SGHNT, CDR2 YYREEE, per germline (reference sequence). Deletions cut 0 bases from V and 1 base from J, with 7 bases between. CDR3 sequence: CASSLGRENTEAFF. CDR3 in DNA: TGTGCCAGCAGCTTGGGACGGGAGAACACTGAAGCTTTCTTT.

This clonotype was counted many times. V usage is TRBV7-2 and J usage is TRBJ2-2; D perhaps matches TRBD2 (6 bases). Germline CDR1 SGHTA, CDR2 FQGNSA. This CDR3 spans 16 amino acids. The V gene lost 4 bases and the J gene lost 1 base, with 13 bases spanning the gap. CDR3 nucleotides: TGTGCCAGCAGCTCCCGGGCGGGACTGAACACCGGGGAGCTGTTTTTT. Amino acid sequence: CASSSRAGLNTGELFF.

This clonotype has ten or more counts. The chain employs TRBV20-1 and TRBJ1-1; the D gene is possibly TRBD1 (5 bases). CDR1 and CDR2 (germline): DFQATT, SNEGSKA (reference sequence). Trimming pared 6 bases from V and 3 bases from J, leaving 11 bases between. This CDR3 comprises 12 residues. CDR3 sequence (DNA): TGCAGTGCCGTCGAGGGGCACACTGAAGCTTTCTTT. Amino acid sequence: CSAVEGHTEAFF.

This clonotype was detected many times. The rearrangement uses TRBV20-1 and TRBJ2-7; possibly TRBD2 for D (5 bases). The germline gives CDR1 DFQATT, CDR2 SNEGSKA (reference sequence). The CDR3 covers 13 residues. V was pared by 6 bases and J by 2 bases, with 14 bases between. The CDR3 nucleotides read TGCAGTGCCTTGAGGACTGGTACCTACGAGCAGTACTTC. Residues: CSALRTGTYEQYF.

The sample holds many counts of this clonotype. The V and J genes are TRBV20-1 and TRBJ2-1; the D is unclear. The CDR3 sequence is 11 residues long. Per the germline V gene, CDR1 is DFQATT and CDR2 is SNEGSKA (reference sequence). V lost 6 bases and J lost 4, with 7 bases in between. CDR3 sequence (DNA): TGCAGTGCCCGGATATACAATGAGCAGTTCTTC. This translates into CSARIYNEQFF.

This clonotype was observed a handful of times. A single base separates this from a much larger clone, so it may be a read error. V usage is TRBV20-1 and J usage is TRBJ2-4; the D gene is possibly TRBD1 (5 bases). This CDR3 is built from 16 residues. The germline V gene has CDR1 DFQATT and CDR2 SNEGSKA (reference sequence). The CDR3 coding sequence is TGCAGTGCTAGAGTGCCAGGGCAAGGGGCCAAAAAAATTCAGTACTTC. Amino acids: CSARVPGQGAKKIQYF.